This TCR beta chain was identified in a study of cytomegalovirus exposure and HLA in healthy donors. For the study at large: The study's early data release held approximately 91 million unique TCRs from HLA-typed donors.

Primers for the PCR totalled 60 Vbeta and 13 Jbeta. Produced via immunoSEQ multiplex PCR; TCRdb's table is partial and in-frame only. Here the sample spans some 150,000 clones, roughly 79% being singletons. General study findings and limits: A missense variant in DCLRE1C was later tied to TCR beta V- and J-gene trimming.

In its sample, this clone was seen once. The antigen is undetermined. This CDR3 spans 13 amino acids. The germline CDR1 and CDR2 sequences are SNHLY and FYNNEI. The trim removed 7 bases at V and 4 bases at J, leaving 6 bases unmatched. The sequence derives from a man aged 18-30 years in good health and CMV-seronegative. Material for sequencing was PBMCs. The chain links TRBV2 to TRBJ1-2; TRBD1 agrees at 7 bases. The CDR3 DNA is TGTGCCAGCAACCCCGGGACAGTCTATGGCTACACCTTC. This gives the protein CASNPGTVYGYTF. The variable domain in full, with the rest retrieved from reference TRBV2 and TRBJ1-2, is EPEVTQTPSHQVTQMGQEVILRCVPISNHLYFYWYRQILGQKVEFLVSFYNNEISEKSEIFDDQFSVERPDGSNFTLKIRSTKLEDSAMYFCASNPGTVYGYTFGSGTRLTVV.